These 16 T cell receptor beta chains were all obtained from the same sample, sequenced in a study of cytomegalovirus exposure and HLA in healthy donors. The PCR used 60 Vbeta and 13 Jbeta primers. The table came from immunoSEQ multiplex PCR; TCRdb's copy has only in-frame clones and leaves some out. The record lists 130,000 or so clones, of which the ten most abundant hold 1.5% to 1.9%. Source material: PBMCs. These receptors were obtained from a woman in her forties in good health and CMV-seronegative.

This rearrangement joins TRBV20-1 to TRBJ1-4; D ambiguous. V was pared by 3 bases and J by 4 bases, with 3 bases between. The germline gives CDR1 DFQATT, CDR2 SNEGSKA (reference sequence). The CDR3 is 11 amino acids. The CDR3 bases are TGCAGTGCTAGCCTTAATGAAAAACTGTTTTTT. Translation gives CSASLNEKLFF.

The gene calls are TRBV6-6 and TRBJ1-1; D gene ambiguous. Germline V gene lookup returns CDR1 MNHNY and CDR2 SVGAGI (reference sequence). Trimming cost V 6 bases and J 0 bases, with 8 bases left between them. The CDR3 is 13 amino acids. In DNA form, the CDR3 reads TGTGCCAGCAGCTATCCCTTGAACACTGAAGCTTTCTTT. This translates into CASSYPLNTEAFF.

V is TRBV11-2 and J is TRBJ1-1; 9 positions agree with TRBD1. The V gene end was trimmed by 7 bases and the J gene end by 4 bases; junction bases not matched to a gene: 7. This CDR3 is built from 14 residues. The germline V gene has CDR1 SGHAT and CDR2 FQNNGV. The CDR3 bases are TGTGCCAGCAACCCGGACAGGGGAGGCACTGAAGCTTTCTTT. Its translation is CASNPDRGGTEAFF.

This chain uses TRBV7-8 with TRBJ1-2; 7 bases match TRBD1. The germline gives CDR1 SGHVS, CDR2 FQNEAQ. With 5 bases clipped from V and 7 bases from J, the junction kept 7 bases outside the gene matches. The CDR3 is 13 residues long. CDR3 protein: CASSQYRGPGYTF. DNA for the CDR3: TGTGCCAGCAGCCAATACAGGGGCCCTGGCTACACCTTC.

The chain carries TRBV10-3 and TRBJ1-1; the D is unclear. V lost 11 bases and J lost 4, with 14 bases in between. CDR3 length: 12 residues. CDR1 and CDR2 from the germline V gene are ENHRY and SYGVKD. In DNA form, the CDR3 reads TGTGCCTCAAGCCCCGTCGGCACTGAAGCTTTCTTT. This encodes CASSPVGTEAFF.

The V call is TRBV6-4, the J call TRBJ2-5; 11 nucleotides agree with TRBD1. From germline, CDR1 is MRHNA and CDR2 SNTAGT. Trimming removed 4 bases from V and 1 base from J; junction bases left unmatched: 2. This CDR3 is 15 amino acids long. CDR3 amino acids: CASSAGTGGQETQYF. The CDR3 bases are TGTGCCAGCAGTGCCGGGACAGGGGGCCAAGAGACCCAGTACTTC.

The chain is built from TRBV11-2 and TRBJ1-3; D uncertain. From germline, CDR1 is SGHAT and CDR2 FQNNGV. The CDR3 is made up of 12 amino acids. V dropped 0 bases and J dropped 8 bases, with 5 bases sitting between them. This CDR3 is CASSLDPYTIYF. The CDR3 nucleotides are TGTGCCAGCAGCTTAGACCCGTACACCATATATTTT.

In the case of this clone: One end of the junction varies from germline; a read error may be responsible. This chain uses TRBV15 with TRBJ2-5; the match to TRBD2 covers 7 bases. Germline values: CDR1 LNHNV, CDR2 YYDKDF (reference sequence). The CDR3 is 14 amino acids. As DNA, the CDR3 is TGTGCCACCGGCAGAGGAGGGGAGGGGGAGACCCAGTACTTC. Protein sequence: CATGRGGEGETQYF. Complete variable domain (other parts from reference TRBV15 and TRBJ2-5): DAMVIQNPRYQVTQFGKPVTLSCSQTLNHNVMYWYQQKSSQAPKLLFHYYDKDFNNEADTPDNFQSRRPNTSFCFLDIRSPGLGDTAMYLCATGRGGEGETQYFGPGTRLLVL.

The chain carries TRBV15 and TRBJ1-1, with unresolved D. From germline, CDR1 is LNHNV and CDR2 YYDKDF (reference sequence). The CDR3 loop spans 15 amino acids. Trimming cost V 2 bases and J 1 base, with 11 bases left between them. The CDR3 DNA sequence: TGTGCCACCAGCAGAACAATTACAGAGAACACTGAAGCTTTCTTT. It encodes CATSRTITENTEAFF.

The chain uses TRBV11-2 and TRBJ1-1; D is uncertain. V was clipped by 6 bases and J by 4 bases, with 12 bases between them. Per the germline V gene, CDR1 is SGHAT and CDR2 is FQNNGV. The CDR3 is 13 amino acids. The CDR3 reads CASSASLSTEAFF. In DNA form, the CDR3 reads TGTGCCAGCAGTGCATCGTTGAGCACTGAAGCTTTCTTT. Full variable domain (remainder filled in from reference TRBV11-2 and TRBJ1-1): EAGVAQSPRYKIIEKRQSVAFWCNPISGHATLYWYQQILGQGPKLLIQFQNNGVVDDSQLPKDRFSAERLKGVDSTLKIQPAKLEDSAVYLCASSASLSTEAFFGQGTRLTVV.

This sequence joins TRBV18 and TRBJ2-1; 9 nucleotides agree with TRBD1. Germline CDR1 KGHSH, CDR2 LQKENI. V was pared by 3 bases and J by 7 bases, with 4 bases of the junction left unmatched. The CDR3 sequence is 14 residues long. CDR3 DNA sequence: TGTGCCAGCTCACCGGACAGGGGTCTGAATGAGCAGTTCTTC. As protein: CASSPDRGLNEQFF.

V and J are TRBV7-2 and TRBJ1-2, with D uncertain. Germline-derived CDR1 and CDR2 are SGHTA and FQGNSA. This CDR3 has 14 residues. The V gene lost 4 bases and the J gene lost 2 bases, with 11 bases spanning the gap. CDR3 coding DNA: TGTGCCAGCAGCTCTTCGGTACGGAACTATGGCTACACCTTC. This gives the protein CASSSSVRNYGYTF.

The rearrangement joins TRBV10-3 to TRBJ1-5; possible D gene TRBD1, 6 bases. The CDR3 is 14 residues long. The V gene's germline CDR1 is ENHRY and CDR2 SYGVKD. The ends were cut back, 0 bases at V and 5 bases at J, with 8 bases in the middle. The CDR3: CAISESPGDQPQHF. DNA of the CDR3: TGTGCCATCAGTGAGTCTCCAGGGGATCAGCCCCAGCATTTT.

The V and J genes are TRBV11-2 and TRBJ2-5; TRBD1 agrees at 10 bases. Trimming took 10 bases from V and 4 from J; bases not matched to a gene: 18. Per the germline V gene, CDR1 is SGHAT and CDR2 is FQNNGV. The CDR3 sequence is 17 residues long. CDR3 sequence: CATQSYKDRGRGETQYF. The CDR3 DNA reads as TGTGCCACCCAGTCCTATAAGGACAGGGGGAGGGGAGAGACCCAGTACTTC.

V usage is TRBV6-6 and J usage is TRBJ2-2; 7 bases line up with TRBD2. The CDR3 is 15 residues long. CDR1 is MNHNY and CDR2 is SVGAGI in the germline V gene (reference sequence). J gave up 7 bases and V 0 bases, and 5 bases lay outside the gene matches. The CDR3, as DNA: TGTGCCAGCAGTTACTCGGGGGGGTTGATCGGGGAGCTGTTTTTT. The encoded protein is CASSYSGGLIGELFF.

This sequence joins TRBV7-2 and TRBJ1-2; no clear D gene. CDR3 length: 12 residues. Per germline, CDR1 SGHTA and CDR2 FQGNSA. Between the trimmed V and J ends, which lost 5 bases and 4 bases, there was a span of 8 bases. CDR3: CASSPRRYGYTF. CDR3 DNA: TGTGCCAGCAGCCCGAGGCGCTATGGCTACACCTTC.